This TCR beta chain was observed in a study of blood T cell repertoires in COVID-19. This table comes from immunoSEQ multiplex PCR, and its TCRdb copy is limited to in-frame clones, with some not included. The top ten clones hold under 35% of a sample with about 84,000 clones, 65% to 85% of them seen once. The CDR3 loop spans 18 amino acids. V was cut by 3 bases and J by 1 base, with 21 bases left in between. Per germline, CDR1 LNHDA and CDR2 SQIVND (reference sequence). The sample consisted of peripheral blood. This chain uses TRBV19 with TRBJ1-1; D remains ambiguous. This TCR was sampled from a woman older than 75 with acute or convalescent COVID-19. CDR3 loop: CASSIFEGIRRSNTEAFF. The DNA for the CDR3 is TGTGCCAGTAGTATTTTTGAGGGTATTCGCCGGTCGAACACTGAAGCTTTCTTT. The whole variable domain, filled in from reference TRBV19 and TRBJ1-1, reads DGGITQSPKYLFRKEGQNVTLSCEQNLNHDAMYWYRQDPGQGLRLIYYSQIVNDFQKGDIAEGYSVSREKKESFPLTVTSAQKNPTAFYLCASSIFEGIRRSNTEAFFGQGTRLTVV.